This TCR beta chain was sequenced for a study of cytomegalovirus exposure and HLA in healthy donors. Whole-study results and caveats: An ancestry cluster, one associated with Asian ancestry, reportedly showed fewer N-insertions than the approximately 660-donor mean in a later analysis. The study found most TCR sequences rare, yet found some public TCRs in many donors. In vitro assays verified that three CMV-associated chains recognized CMV antigens specifically.

Vbeta (60) and Jbeta (13) primers were used in the PCR. Data came from immunoSEQ multiplex PCR; TCRdb stores just in-frame clones and leaves some out. The table shows about 160,000 clones, with 70% to 90% occurring only once. Healthy bone marrow donors made up the donors. Germline lookup yields CDR1 SGDLS and CDR2 YYNGEE. V lost 2 bases, J lost 2 bases, and 4 bases stayed unmatched. CDR3 size: 14 residues. On this clone: The antigen remains undetermined.

The sequenced sample consisted of PBMCs. The chain uses TRBV9 and TRBJ2-7, with TRBD2 matching 7 bases. This TCR was recovered from a man younger than 30 in good health and CMV-seropositive. Here the CDR3 reads CASSVGLDPYEQYF. The CDR3 DNA reads as TGTGCCAGCAGCGTCGGACTAGACCCCTACGAGCAGTACTTC. Full variable domain (missing parts from reference TRBV9 and TRBJ2-7): DSGVTQTPKHLITATGQRVTLRCSPRSGDLSVYWYQQSLDQGLQFLIQYYNGEERAKGNILERFSAQQFPDLHSELNLSSLELGDSALYFCASSVGLDPYEQYFGPGTRLTVT.